This TCR beta chain was captured in a study of T-cell reconstitution after alpha-beta-depleted transplantation in children. This clonotype was observed a few times. CDR1 and CDR2 (germline): SGHRS, YFSETQ. V dropped 7 bases and J dropped 2 bases, with 10 bases sitting between them. There are 13 residues in the CDR3. Researchers prepared the TCRbeta library using unique molecular identifiers, the study reports. One entry per CDR3 protein results from TCRdb running MiXCR on the PCR reads. This sample yields 350,000 to 450,000 distinct CDR3 sequences, of which roughly 22% are seen a single time; 3.8% belongs to the top ten.

The rearrangement links TRBV5-1 to TRBJ2-1; weak D call: TRBD2 (5 bases). Sequencing used PBMCs from the stem cell graft donor, obtained from the stem cell graft. The TCR originated in a human donor who donated a stem cell graft to a child with acute myeloid leukemia. The DNA for the CDR3 is TGCGCCAGCGGGAGTGGGGCCTACAATGAGCAGTTCTTC. It is translated as CASGSGAYNEQFF. Variable domain in full (rest from reference TRBV5-1 and TRBJ2-1): KAGVTQTPRYLIKTRGQQVTLSCSPISGHRSVSWYQQTPGQGLQFLFEYFSETQRNKGNFPGRFSGRQFSNSRSEMNVSTLELGDSALYLCASGSGAYNEQFFGPGTRLTVL.